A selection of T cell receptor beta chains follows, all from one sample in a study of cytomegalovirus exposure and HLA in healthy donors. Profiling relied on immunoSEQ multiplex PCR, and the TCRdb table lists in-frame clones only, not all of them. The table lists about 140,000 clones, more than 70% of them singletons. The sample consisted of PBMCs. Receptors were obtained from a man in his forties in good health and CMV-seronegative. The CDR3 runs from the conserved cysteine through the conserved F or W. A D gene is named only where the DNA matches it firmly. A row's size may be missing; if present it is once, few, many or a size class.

cdr3_aa: CASSAQGQRGTEAFF; cdr3_nt: TGTGCCAGCAGCGCACAGGGACAACGCGGCACTGAAGCTTTCTTT; j_call: TRBJ1-1; v_call: TRBV7-3; clone_size: .; d_call: .
cdr3_aa: CASSPGRGGPFTDTQYF; cdr3_nt: TGCGCCAGCAGCCCCGGACGCGGGGGCCCTTTCACAGATACGCAGTATTTT; j_call: TRBJ2-3; v_call: TRBV5-1; clone_size: .; d_call: .
cdr3_aa: CAIRAGTGVEAQYF; cdr3_nt: TGTGCCATCAGAGCCGGGACGGGGGTTGAGGCCCAGTACTTC; j_call: TRBJ2-5; v_call: TRBV10-3; clone_size: once; d_call: .
cdr3_aa: CASSLEDRKAFF; cdr3_nt: TGCGCCAGCAGCTTGGAGGACAGGAAAGCTTTCTTT; j_call: TRBJ1-1; v_call: TRBV5-1; clone_size: .; d_call: TRBD1
cdr3_aa: CASTVGGVDTQYF; cdr3_nt: TGTGCCAGCACCGTAGGGGGGGTCGATACGCAGTATTTT; j_call: TRBJ2-3; v_call: TRBV6-6; clone_size: .; d_call: .
cdr3_aa: CASSLTGGGPSKLYNEQFF; cdr3_nt: TGCGCCAGCAGCCTCACTGGCGGGGGGCCTTCGAAGCTCTACAATGAGCAGTTCTTC; j_call: TRBJ2-1; v_call: TRBV4-1; clone_size: .; d_call: TRBD2
cdr3_aa: CASRTGEDNEQFF; cdr3_nt: TGTGCCAGCAGGACAGGGGAGGACAATGAGCAGTTCTTC; j_call: TRBJ2-1; v_call: TRBV27; clone_size: .; d_call: TRBD1
cdr3_aa: CAWSRTSGGIAGELFF; cdr3_nt: TGTGCCTGGAGTCGGACTAGCGGGGGGATAGCCGGGGAGCTGTTTTTT; j_call: TRBJ2-2; v_call: TRBV30; clone_size: .; d_call: TRBD2
cdr3_aa: CASSWGIGAGGGNTIYF; cdr3_nt: TGTGCCAGCAGCTGGGGCATAGGGGCCGGTGGTGGAAACACCATATATTTT; j_call: TRBJ1-3; v_call: TRBV5-6; clone_size: .; d_call: .
cdr3_aa: CASTLYTGTSRTDTQYF; cdr3_nt: TGTGCCAGCACCCTTTACACCGGGACTAGTCGCACAGATACGCAGTATTTT; j_call: TRBJ2-3; v_call: TRBV2; clone_size: .; d_call: TRBD2
cdr3_aa: CSVPRVSYGYTF; cdr3_nt: TGCAGCGTTCCCCGGGTCTCCTATGGCTACACCTTC; j_call: TRBJ1-2; v_call: TRBV29-1; clone_size: .; d_call: .
cdr3_aa: CASSQLGQTNTEAFF; cdr3_nt: TGCGCCAGCAGCCAGCTGGGACAGACGAACACTGAAGCTTTCTTT; j_call: TRBJ1-1; v_call: TRBV4-1; clone_size: .; d_call: TRBD1
cdr3_aa: CASTPQGLTGGYEQYF; cdr3_nt: TGTGCCAGCACCCCACAGGGCCTGACGGGGGGTTACGAGCAGTACTTC; j_call: TRBJ2-7; v_call: TRBV5-8; clone_size: .; d_call: .
cdr3_aa: CASSVGAGDSYEQYF; cdr3_nt: TGTGCCAGCAGCGTAGGAGCAGGGGATTCCTACGAGCAGTACTTC; j_call: TRBJ2-7; v_call: TRBV9; clone_size: .; d_call: .
cdr3_aa: CASSVQETGQETQYF; cdr3_nt: TGTGCCAGCAGCGTCCAAGAAACAGGGCAAGAGACCCAGTACTTC; j_call: TRBJ2-5; v_call: TRBV9; clone_size: .; d_call: .
cdr3_aa: CASSASLALHF; cdr3_nt: TGTGCCAGCAGCGCGTCATTAGCCCTCCACTTT; j_call: TRBJ1-6; v_call: TRBV7-2; clone_size: .; d_call: .
cdr3_aa: CASSQESAGPNIQYF; cdr3_nt: TGCGCCAGCAGCCAAGAATCGGCGGGTCCAAACATTCAGTACTTC; j_call: TRBJ2-4; v_call: TRBV4-3; clone_size: .; d_call: .
cdr3_aa: CATSGLNEKLFF; cdr3_nt: TGTGCCACCTCGGGACTTAATGAAAAACTGTTTTTT; j_call: TRBJ1-4; v_call: TRBV19; clone_size: .; d_call: .
cdr3_aa: CASSFLGDSYEQYF; cdr3_nt: TGTGCCAGCTCATTCCTAGGGGACAGCTACGAGCAGTACTTC; j_call: TRBJ2-7; v_call: TRBV18; clone_size: .; d_call: TRBD1
cdr3_aa: CASSQGLAGGYEQYF; cdr3_nt: TGTGCCAGCAGCCAGGGACTAGCGGGGGGCTACGAGCAGTACTTC; j_call: TRBJ2-7; v_call: TRBV4-2; clone_size: .; d_call: TRBD2
cdr3_aa: CASRDSGGLYNEQFF; cdr3_nt: TGTGCCAGCAGGGATAGCGGGGGGCTTTACAATGAGCAGTTCTTC; j_call: TRBJ2-1; v_call: TRBV2; clone_size: few; d_call: TRBD2
cdr3_aa: CASSLVSVQETQYF; cdr3_nt: TGCGCCAGCAGCTTAGTGTCAGTACAAGAGACCCAGTACTTC; j_call: TRBJ2-5; v_call: TRBV5-1; clone_size: .; d_call: .
cdr3_aa: CASTLSGGEQYF; cdr3_nt: TGTGCCAGCACCCTATCGGGAGGGGAGCAGTACTTC; j_call: TRBJ2-7; v_call: TRBV11-2; clone_size: few; d_call: TRBD2
cdr3_aa: CASSLQGFGYTF; cdr3_nt: TGTGCCAGTAGTTTACAGGGGTTCGGCTACACCTTC; j_call: TRBJ1-2; v_call: TRBV19; clone_size: .; d_call: TRBD1
cdr3_aa: CASRRGGTRYNEQFF; cdr3_nt: TGTGCCAGTCGCCGAGGTGGGACACGGTACAATGAGCAGTTCTTC; j_call: TRBJ2-1; v_call: TRBV19; clone_size: .; d_call: .
cdr3_aa: CASSVGTGNYGYTF; cdr3_nt: TGTGCCAGCAGCGTAGGGACTGGGAACTATGGCTACACCTTC; j_call: TRBJ1-2; v_call: TRBV9; clone_size: .; d_call: .
cdr3_aa: CASSPGGGGNEQFF; cdr3_nt: TGTGCCAGCAGCCCCGGGGGAGGGGGGAATGAGCAGTTCTTC; j_call: TRBJ2-1; v_call: TRBV28; clone_size: .; d_call: .
cdr3_aa: CASSTRGGAAQNSPLHF; cdr3_nt: TGTGCCAGCAGCACCCGAGGGGGCGCGGCCCAGAATTCACCCCTCCACTTT; j_call: TRBJ1-6; v_call: TRBV5-5; clone_size: .; d_call: TRBD1
cdr3_aa: CASSFPTDTNSYEQYF; cdr3_nt: TGTGCCAGCAGCTTCCCGACGGACACTAACTCCTACGAGCAGTACTTC; j_call: TRBJ2-7; v_call: TRBV7-2; clone_size: .; d_call: .
cdr3_aa: CASSLGTGGTSPLHF; cdr3_nt: TGTGCCAGCAGCTTGGGGACAGGGGGTACTTCACCCCTCCACTTT; j_call: TRBJ1-6; v_call: TRBV7-9; clone_size: .; d_call: TRBD1
cdr3_aa: CASSPRQGLNTEAFF; cdr3_nt: TGTGCCAGCAGCCCAAGACAGGGCCTGAACACTGAAGCTTTCTTT; j_call: TRBJ1-1; v_call: TRBV7-3; clone_size: .; d_call: TRBD1
cdr3_aa: CSVERAGGETQYF; cdr3_nt: TGCAGCGTTGAACGGGCAGGGGGAGAGACCCAGTACTTC; j_call: TRBJ2-5; v_call: TRBV29-1; clone_size: once; d_call: TRBD1
cdr3_aa: CASSYGQANYEQYF; cdr3_nt: TGTGCCAGCTCATACGGACAGGCTAACTACGAGCAGTACTTC; j_call: TRBJ2-7; v_call: TRBV18; clone_size: .; d_call: TRBD1
cdr3_aa: CASSQEGLAGASENNEQFF; cdr3_nt: TGCGCCAGCAGCCAAGAGGGACTAGCGGGGGCCTCAGAGAACAATGAGCAGTTCTTC; j_call: TRBJ2-1; v_call: TRBV4-3; clone_size: .; d_call: TRBD2
cdr3_aa: CASTTGGYEQYF; cdr3_nt: TGTGCCAGTACCACGGGTGGATACGAGCAGTACTTC; j_call: TRBJ2-7; v_call: TRBV28; clone_size: .; d_call: .
cdr3_aa: CASSYSWLAGNYEQYF; cdr3_nt: TGTGCCAGCAGTTACTCGTGGCTAGCGGGCAACTACGAGCAGTACTTC; j_call: TRBJ2-7; v_call: TRBV6-5; clone_size: .; d_call: TRBD2
cdr3_aa: CASSLDQGSYEQYF; cdr3_nt: TGCGCCAGCAGCTTGGACCAGGGATCCTACGAGCAGTACTTC; j_call: TRBJ2-7; v_call: TRBV5-1; clone_size: .; d_call: .
cdr3_aa: CASSPPGACHAFF; cdr3_nt: TGTGCCAGCTCACCCCCTGGGGCGTGCCACGCTTTCTTT; j_call: TRBJ1-1; v_call: TRBV18; clone_size: .; d_call: .
cdr3_aa: CASSLVAGGYNEQFF; cdr3_nt: TGTGCCAGCAGCTTAGTGGCGGGGGGGTACAATGAGCAGTTCTTC; j_call: TRBJ2-1; v_call: TRBV7-9; clone_size: .; d_call: TRBD2
cdr3_aa: CASTPGWVGRVGYEQYF; cdr3_nt: TGTGCCAGCACCCCGGGGTGGGTCGGTCGGGTCGGGTACGAGCAGTACTTC; j_call: TRBJ2-7; v_call: TRBV28; clone_size: once; d_call: .
cdr3_aa: CSVTANTEAFF; cdr3_nt: TGCAGCGTTACAGCTAACACTGAAGCTTTCTTT; j_call: TRBJ1-1; v_call: TRBV29-1; clone_size: .; d_call: .
cdr3_aa: CASWTGLSSGNTIYF; cdr3_nt: TGTGCCAGCTGGACAGGCCTTTCCTCTGGAAACACCATATATTTT; j_call: TRBJ1-3; v_call: TRBV28; clone_size: once; d_call: TRBD1
cdr3_aa: CAWTGTGNEQYF; cdr3_nt: TGTGCCTGGACCGGGACAGGGAACGAGCAGTACTTC; j_call: TRBJ2-7; v_call: TRBV30; clone_size: .; d_call: TRBD1